Sequencing of this T cell receptor (beta chain) was carried out in a study of blood T cell repertoires in COVID-19. In its sample, this clone was seen a few times. Clones were read by immunoSEQ multiplex PCR, and TCRdb kept only the in-frame ones, dropping some. The repertoire consists of about 160,000 clones, with approximately 80% occurring once and the leading ten covering roughly 7.5%. Germline V gives CDR1 LNHDA, CDR2 SQIVND (reference sequence). V gave up 5 bases and J gave up 1 base; unmatched junction bases: 3. The CDR3 is 14 amino acids. This chain links TRBV19 with TRBJ1-1; TRBD1 aligns across 8 bases. The sequence was collected from a man aged 55-75 years with acute or convalescent COVID-19. Sequencing was performed on peripheral blood. The CDR3 region is CASSYRGGNTEAFF. The CDR3 DNA reads as TGTGCCAGTAGTTACAGGGGGGGGAACACTGAAGCTTTCTTT.